This entry lists 31 T cell receptor beta chains sequenced from one sample in a study of blood T cell repertoires in COVID-19. Here immunoSEQ multiplex PCR was the method, and the copy in TCRdb shows in-frame clones only, minus some. The data show over 200,000 clones, 75% to 90% seen once. Sequencing was done on a sample of PBMCs or T cells enriched from blood (not recorded which). The receptors were sampled from a woman in her thirties who had been exposed to COVID-19.

The chain employs TRBV7-9 and TRBJ1-5; 12 nucleotides agree with TRBD1. The trim removed 4 bases at V and 6 bases at J, leaving 4 bases unmatched. CDR1 and CDR2 (germline): SEHNR, FQNEAQ (reference sequence). The CDR3 is made up of 15 amino acids. The CDR3 region is CASSSSGQGAQPQHF. In DNA form, the CDR3 reads TGTGCCAGCAGCTCCTCGGGACAGGGGGCTCAGCCCCAGCATTTT.

The rearrangement uses TRBV3-1 (or the pseudogene TRBV3-2) and TRBJ2-1; a weak D match, TRBD2 (7 bases). V lost 8 bases, J lost 4 bases, and 18 bases lay in between. This CDR3 contains 15 residues. CDR1 is LGHDT, CDR2 YNNKEL, per germline (reference sequence). The CDR3 protein is CASSNRGAWYNEQFF. The CDR3 DNA reads TGTGCCAGCTCAAATCGGGGGGCGTGGTACAATGAGCAGTTCTTC.

The CDR3 region is CASSLSQRGEKLFF. The DNA for the CDR3 is TGTGCCAGCAGCTTATCTCAGAGAGGCGAAAAACTGTTTTTT. The J gene is TRBJ1-4, the V gene TRBV11-3, with D hard to call. The V and J ends lost 2 bases and 8 bases respectively, with 12 bases between them. The CDR3 contains 14 residues. CDR1 is SGHNT, CDR2 YENEEA, per germline.

The chain carries TRBV2 and TRBJ1-2, with 8 bases aligning to TRBD1. With V trimmed by 7 bases and J by 0 bases, 4 bases remained unmatched. The CDR3 sequence is 14 residues long. Germline V gives CDR1 SNHLY, CDR2 FYNNEI. DNA for the CDR3: TGTGCCAGCAATACAGGGGGGACTAACTATGGCTACACCTTC. Protein: CASNTGGTNYGYTF.

This chain joins TRBV12-3 or TRBV12-4 and TRBJ1-6; D is undetermined. The V end was cut by 7 bases, the J end by 9 bases, with 13 bases between. The CDR3 covers 13 residues. CDR3: CASTPDYGSPLHF. The DNA for the CDR3 is TGTGCCAGCACCCCGGACTATGGTTCACCCCTCCACTTT.

The chain carries TRBV12-5 and TRBJ1-1; D remains ambiguous. This CDR3 is built from 12 residues. V lost 7 bases to trimming and J lost 7 bases, with 13 bases between them. From germline, CDR1 is LGHNT and CDR2 FRNRAP. CDR3 protein: CASVGGRNEAFF. The CDR3 DNA follows: TGTGCTAGTGTTGGAGGACGGAATGAAGCTTTCTTT.

The rearrangement uses TRBV6-5 and TRBJ2-7; D is ambiguous. V lost 6 bases to trimming and J lost 4 bases, with 16 bases between them. CDR1 and CDR2 from the germline V gene are MNHEY and SVGAGI. CDR3 length equals 14 residues. CDR3 in DNA: TGTGCCAGCAGCCGGTCACAGAAAGCTTACGAGCAGTACTTC. Translating it yields CASSRSQKAYEQYF.

This clone came up a few times. The chain uses TRBV15 and TRBJ1-6, with 8 bases that match TRBD1. This CDR3 has 15 amino acids. CDR1 is LNHNV and CDR2 is YYDKDF in the germline V gene (reference sequence). The V gene end was trimmed by 4 bases and the J gene end by 7 bases; junction bases not matched to a gene: 6. Here the CDR3 reads CATSIRGQGNSPLHF. CDR3 nucleotides: TGTGCCACCAGCATCAGGGGGCAAGGGAATTCACCCCTCCACTTT.

The V gene is TRBV12-5, the J gene TRBJ2-7; 10 nucleotides match TRBD1. The junction had 7 bases not matched to a gene; V was cut back by 0 bases and J by 5 bases. The CDR3 consists of 16 residues. From germline, CDR1 is LGHNT and CDR2 FRNRAP. CDR3 sequence: CASGLVLGTGVDEQYF. In DNA, the CDR3 is TGTGCTAGTGGTTTGGTACTTGGGACAGGGGTGGACGAGCAGTACTTC.

This chain links TRBV10-3 with TRBJ1-5, with 9 positions matching TRBD1. CDR1 is ENHRY, CDR2 SYGVKD, per germline. The CDR3 loop spans 15 amino acids. J gave up 7 bases and V 4 bases, and 8 bases lay outside the gene matches. This chain's CDR3 is CAISAGQGGNQPQHF. The CDR3 DNA follows: TGTGCCATCAGTGCGGGACAGGGAGGAAACCAGCCCCAGCATTTT.

This clone was picked up one time. The CDR3 DNA sequence: TGCAGTGCTACTGACAGGGTCCACACTGAAGCTTTCTTT. Amino acids: CSATDRVHTEAFF. The genes are TRBV20-1 and TRBJ1-1, with 7 nucleotides matching TRBD1. CDR3 length equals 13 residues. The ends lost 4 bases at V and 3 bases at J; junction bases unmatched: 5. The germline V gene has CDR1 DFQATT and CDR2 SNEGSKA (reference sequence).

The CDR3 here is CASSQSGGGGHGYTF. In DNA form, the CDR3 reads TGTGCCAGCAGCCAATCCGGGGGCGGGGGCCATGGCTACACCTTC. The chain recombines TRBV14 with TRBJ1-2, with D tentatively TRBD1 (6 bases). CDR1 SGHDN and CDR2 FVKESK come from the germline V gene. V was trimmed by 2 bases and J by 6 bases, leaving 16 bases between them. This CDR3 has 15 residues.

A few counts support this clone. The same CDR3 arises from other DNA sequences in this sample as well. The chain couples TRBV30 to TRBJ1-6; D uncertain. Looked up from germline, CDR1 is GTSNPN and CDR2 is SVGIG (reference sequence). This CDR3 spans 11 amino acids. Between the trimmed V and J ends, which lost 0 bases and 10 bases, there was a span of 4 bases. This chain's CDR3 is CAWSVGSPLHF. CDR3 nucleotide sequence: TGTGCCTGGAGTGTCGGGTCACCCCTCCACTTT.

This chain links TRBV19 with TRBJ1-2; D unresolved. V lost 5 bases to trimming and J lost 4 bases, with 20 bases between them. CDR3 length equals 16 residues. Germline CDR1 and CDR2: LNHDA and SQIVND (reference sequence). CDR3 residues: CASSSRWRLGVYGYTF. Here the CDR3 DNA reads TGTGCCAGTAGTTCCCGCTGGCGCCTCGGGGTCTATGGCTACACCTTC. The full variable domain, completed using reference TRBV19 and TRBJ1-2, is DGGITQSPKYLFRKEGQNVTLSCEQNLNHDAMYWYRQDPGQGLRLIYYSQIVNDFQKGDIAEGYSVSREKKESFPLTVTSAQKNPTAFYLCASSSRWRLGVYGYTFGSGTRLTVV.

The gene calls are TRBV3-1 (or the pseudogene TRBV3-2) and TRBJ2-7, with D perhaps matching TRBD2 (5 bases). The V gene's germline CDR1 is LGHDT and CDR2 YNNKEL (reference sequence). The CDR3 consists of 16 residues. V was clipped by 4 bases and J by 0 bases, with 16 bases between them. CDR3 in DNA: TGTGCCAGCAGCCCTAAATGGACTGCCGGCTCCTACGAGCAGTACTTC. It codes for CASSPKWTAGSYEQYF.

The V and J genes are TRBV30 and TRBJ1-4; a weak D match, TRBD1 (5 bases). The V and J ends lost 0 bases and 5 bases respectively, with 10 bases between them. CDR3 length equals 14 residues. Germline V lookup: CDR1 GTSNPN, CDR2 SVGIG (reference sequence). The CDR3 DNA reads TGTGCCTGGAGTGTAGACAGCTCGAATGAAAAACTGTTTTTT. It translates to CAWSVDSSNEKLFF.

The J gene is TRBJ2-7, the V gene TRBV27, with 7 bases lining up with TRBD2. Germline lookup yields CDR1 MNHEY and CDR2 SMNVEV (reference sequence). This CDR3 is built from 14 residues. V lost 3 bases to trimming and J lost 5 bases; unmatched junction nucleotides: 7. The CDR3 spells CASSLGGGWNEQYF. The CDR3 DNA is TGTGCCAGCAGTTTGGGGGGGGGTTGGAACGAGCAGTACTTC.

The rearrangement joins TRBV2 to TRBJ2-2, with TRBD1 identical over 9 bases. The CDR3 length is 14 residues. The J segment lost 7 bases and the V segment lost 4 bases, leaving 4 bases of the junction unmatched. Germline loops: CDR1 SNHLY, CDR2 FYNNEI. CDR3 sequence: CASSGTGVDGELFF. The CDR3 bases are TGTGCCAGCAGTGGGACAGGGGTGGACGGGGAGCTGTTTTTT.

The chain has TRBV7-2 and TRBJ2-7; 7 bases agree with TRBD1. The junction had 8 bases not matched to a gene; V was cut back by 0 bases and J by 3 bases. Germline V CDR1 and CDR2: SGHTA, FQGNSA. CDR3 length: 16 amino acids. CDR3 sequence reads: CASSLARTGSRYEQYF. Here the CDR3 DNA reads TGTGCCAGCAGCTTAGCTAGGACAGGAAGTCGCTACGAGCAGTACTTC.

This rearrangement joins TRBV28 to TRBJ1-3; D not certain. V shed 5 bases and J shed 3 bases, with 11 bases lying between them. Looked up from germline, CDR1 is MDHEN and CDR2 is SYDVKM. The CDR3 is 14 residues long. The CDR3 spells CASSRRGGGNTIYF. Here the CDR3 DNA reads TGTGCCAGCAGTCGACGAGGTGGTGGAAACACCATATATTTT.

The chain recombines TRBV5-1 with TRBJ1-6; no firm D call. Germline V CDR1 and CDR2: SGHRS, YFSETQ. The CDR3 length is 15 residues. V lost 0 bases and J lost 7, with 11 bases in between. This CDR3 reads CASSLESGRNSPLHF. The CDR3 nucleotides are TGCGCCAGCAGCTTGGAGTCAGGTAGAAATTCACCCCTCCACTTT.

V is TRBV7-6 and J is TRBJ2-1; 8 bases fit TRBD2. J gave up 15 bases and V 6 bases, and 7 bases lay outside the gene matches. CDR1 and CDR2 from the germline V gene are SGHVS and FNYEAQ. The CDR3 covers 11 residues. The CDR3 reads CASSTGTRWFF. The CDR3 nucleotides are TGTGCCAGCAGTACCGGGACTAGATGGTTCTTC.

This clone was found a few times. In nucleotides, the CDR3 is TGTGCCAGCAGCGTCACAGGGGAATTATACGAGCAGTACTTC. Translation: CASSVTGELYEQYF. The chain combines TRBV11-2 with TRBJ2-7; 7 nucleotides agree with TRBD1. The germline CDR1 and CDR2 sequences are SGHAT and FQNNGV. With 5 bases clipped from V and 4 bases from J, the junction kept 8 bases outside the gene matches. The CDR3 covers 14 residues.

The rearrangement joins TRBV2 to TRBJ2-2; D is perhaps TRBD2 (6 bases). Looked up from germline, CDR1 is SNHLY and CDR2 is FYNNEI. The CDR3 length is 12 residues. Trimming took off 8 bases at V and 9 bases at J, with 13 bases between the two ends. CDR3 in DNA: TGTGCCAGCGGACGGACTATCCGGGAGCTGTTTTTT. Residues: CASGRTIRELFF.

This clone is a singleton in its sample. The chain links TRBV10-1 to TRBJ1-1, with D possibly matching TRBD1 (5 bases). The CDR3 sequence is 14 residues long. CDR1 is WNHNN and CDR2 is SYGVQD in the germline V gene (reference sequence). V was trimmed by 3 bases and J by 1 base, leaving 9 bases between them. DNA for the CDR3: TGCGCCAGCAGTGATCCAGGGTCGAACACTGAAGCTTTCTTT. This gives the protein CASSDPGSNTEAFF.

The rearrangement joins TRBV6-4 to TRBJ1-1, with a tentative D call TRBD1 (5 bases). The germline CDR1 and CDR2 sequences are MRHNA and SNTAGT. The length of the CDR3 is 14 residues. Trimming pared 4 bases from V and 4 bases from J, leaving 13 bases between. CDR3 residues: CASSASARATEAFF. In nucleotides, the CDR3 is TGTGCCAGCAGTGCATCCGCCAGGGCCACTGAAGCTTTCTTT.

V gene TRBV20-1 combines with J gene TRBJ1-1; D ambiguous. CDR1 DFQATT and CDR2 SNEGSKA come from the germline V gene (reference sequence). V gave up 3 bases and J gave up 3 bases, with 11 bases separating them. The CDR3 runs to 13 residues. Here the CDR3 DNA reads TGCAGTGCTAGTTGGGAGGGCGACACTGAAGCTTTCTTT. Its protein product is CSASWEGDTEAFF.

CDR3 loop: CASSPFGGTSYNEQFF. The CDR3 region has the DNA TGTGCCAGCAGCCCCTTTGGGGGGACCTCCTACAATGAGCAGTTCTTC. The genes are TRBV3-1 (or the pseudogene TRBV3-2) and TRBJ2-1; D might be TRBD2 (6 bases). CDR1 LGHDT and CDR2 YNNKEL come from the germline V gene (reference sequence). V lost 4 bases to trimming and J lost 0 bases, with 13 bases between them. CDR3 length: 16 amino acids.

The J gene is TRBJ2-7, the V gene TRBV24-1; TRBD1 agrees at 7 bases. Germline V gene sequence: CDR1 KGHDR, CDR2 SFDVKD. The CDR3 covers 14 residues. Trimming at V came to 4 bases and at J to 7 bases, leaving 9 bases not matched to a gene. This CDR3 is CATSDPKTGYEQYF. In DNA form, the CDR3 reads TGTGCCACCAGTGACCCTAAGACAGGGTATGAGCAGTACTTC.

This rearrangement joins TRBV5-1 to TRBJ2-7, with TRBD1 as a possible D gene (6 bases). This CDR3 has 14 residues. The V end lost 5 bases, the J end lost 4 bases, and 16 bases lay between the germline ends. In germline, CDR1 is SGHRS, CDR2 YFSETQ. CDR3 protein: CASRTQGLNYEQYF. In DNA form, the CDR3 reads TGCGCCAGCAGAACACAGGGTTTAAATTACGAGCAGTACTTC.

The rearrangement links TRBV29-1 to TRBJ1-3; D is ambiguous. Germline values: CDR1 SQVTM, CDR2 ANQGSEA. The V gene lost 6 bases and the J gene lost 0 bases, with 15 bases spanning the gap. The CDR3 is 15 residues long. CDR3 nucleotide sequence: TGCAGCGTCTCCCCCGGCGGATCCTCTGGAAACACCATATATTTT. Translation: CSVSPGGSSGNTIYF.